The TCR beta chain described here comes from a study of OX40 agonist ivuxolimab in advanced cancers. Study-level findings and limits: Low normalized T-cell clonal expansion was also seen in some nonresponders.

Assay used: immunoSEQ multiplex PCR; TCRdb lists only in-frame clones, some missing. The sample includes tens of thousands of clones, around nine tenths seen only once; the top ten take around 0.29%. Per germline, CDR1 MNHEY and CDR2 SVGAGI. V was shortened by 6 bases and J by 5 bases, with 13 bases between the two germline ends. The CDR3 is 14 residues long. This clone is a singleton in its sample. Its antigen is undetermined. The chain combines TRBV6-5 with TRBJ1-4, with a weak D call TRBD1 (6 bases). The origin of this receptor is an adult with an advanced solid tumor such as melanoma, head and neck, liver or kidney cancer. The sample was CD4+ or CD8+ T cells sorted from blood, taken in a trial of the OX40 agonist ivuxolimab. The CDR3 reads CASRSGALNEKLFF. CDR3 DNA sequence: TGTGCCAGCAGATCAGGGGCCTTGAATGAAAAACTGTTTTTT.